This entry lists 29 T cell receptor beta chains sequenced from one sample in a study of blood T cell repertoires in COVID-19. Produced via immunoSEQ multiplex PCR; TCRdb's table is partial and in-frame only. The data hold 200,000 to 300,000 clones, with more than 75% observed a single time. Input material: peripheral blood. The receptors were sampled from an elderly man with acute or convalescent COVID-19.

The V and J genes are TRBV3-1 (or the pseudogene TRBV3-2) and TRBJ1-1, with a weak D call TRBD1 (6 bases). V was shortened by 5 bases and J by 4 bases, with 17 bases between the two germline ends. The CDR3 extends over 15 amino acids. The germline V gene has CDR1 LGHDT and CDR2 YNNKEL (reference sequence). The CDR3 DNA reads TGTGCCAGCAGCGGGGGGGCAGGGGAGATCACTGAAGCTTTCTTT. Translated, it gives CASSGGAGEITEAFF.

The chain recombines TRBV15 with TRBJ2-7; weak D call: TRBD1 (5 bases). V lost 5 bases to trimming and J lost 3 bases, with 23 bases between them. This CDR3 region has 17 residues. Per the germline V gene, CDR1 is LNHNV and CDR2 is YYDKDF (reference sequence). The CDR3 nucleotides read TGTGCCACCAGCGGAGCGCCATCAGGGATCGGTAACTACGAGCAGTACTTC. Translating it yields CATSGAPSGIGNYEQYF.

The chain combines TRBV7-2 with TRBJ1-5, with TRBD1 as a possible D gene (6 bases). Looked up from germline, CDR1 is SGHTA and CDR2 is FQGNSA. V lost 3 bases and J lost 4, with 13 bases in between. CDR3 length equals 15 residues. Here the CDR3 reads CASSLGQGSNQPQHF. In nucleotides, the CDR3 is TGTGCCAGCAGCTTGGGGCAGGGGTCAAATCAGCCCCAGCATTTT.

In the case of this clone: In the same sample, other DNA sequences code for this CDR3. The rearrangement uses TRBV4-3 and TRBJ1-2; D is uncertain. Trimming cost V 0 bases and J 2 bases, with 16 bases left between them. The germline CDR1 and CDR2 sequences are LGHNA and YSLEER. The CDR3 runs 17 residues. CDR3 amino acids: CASSQDGSVSANYGYTF. CDR3 nucleotide sequence: TGCGCCAGCAGCCAAGATGGCAGCGTGTCAGCAAACTATGGCTACACCTTC.

The chain links TRBV6-6 to TRBJ1-2, with a weak D call TRBD1 (6 bases). The CDR3 is 15 residues long. Germline V gene data show CDR1 as MNHNY and CDR2 as SVGAGI (reference sequence). V gave up 10 bases and J gave up 7 bases, with 25 bases separating them. CDR3 in DNA: TGTGCCACCTGGGGGCCAGGCCTAAAAACAGGTGGCTACACCTTC. This codes for CATWGPGLKTGGYTF.

This sequence joins TRBV5-1 and TRBJ2-1; 11 bases fit TRBD2. V gave up 0 bases and J gave up 9 bases; unmatched junction bases: 11. CDR1 SGHRS and CDR2 YFSETQ come from the germline V gene. The CDR3 covers 17 residues. This CDR3 reads CASSLVLGGTSGSEQFF. The DNA of the CDR3 is TGCGCCAGCAGCTTGGTTCTAGGCGGCACTAGCGGGAGTGAGCAGTTCTTC.

CDR3 amino acids: CASSSQGARETQYF. In nucleotides, the CDR3 is TGTGCCAGCAGTTCGCAGGGGGCCCGGGAGACCCAGTACTTC. The V and J genes are TRBV6-5 and TRBJ2-5, with 8 nucleotides matching TRBD1. The CDR3 spans 14 residues. Germline trimming cut 4 bases from V and 5 bases from J; bases unmatched to any gene: 6. Looked up from germline, CDR1 is MNHEY and CDR2 is SVGAGI.

This chain uses TRBV5-4 with TRBJ2-3; 8 bases fit TRBD1. Germline-derived CDR1 and CDR2 are SGHNT and YYREEE (reference sequence). This CDR3 has 16 amino acids. The V segment lost 4 bases and the J segment 2 bases; nucleotides outside the gene matches: 9. CDR3 residues: CASSQQTGVDTDTQYF. As DNA, the CDR3 is TGTGCCAGCAGCCAGCAGACAGGGGTGGACACAGATACGCAGTATTTT.

This rearrangement joins TRBV9 to TRBJ1-2, with 12 bases matching TRBD1. The junction had 9 bases not matched to a gene; V was cut back by 0 bases and J by 6 bases. The CDR3 length is 17 residues. Germline assignment: CDR1 SGDLS and CDR2 YYNGEE. The CDR3 DNA is TGTGCCAGCAGCGTAGGGGTTACGGGACAGGGGGCGGATGGCTACACCTTC. This gives the protein CASSVGVTGQGADGYTF. The full variable domain, with the rest looked up from reference TRBV9 and TRBJ1-2, is DSGVTQTPKHLITATGQRVTLRCSPRSGDLSVYWYQQSLDQGLQFLIQYYNGEERAKGNILERFSAQQFPDLHSELNLSSLELGDSALYFCASSVGVTGQGADGYTFGSGTRLTVV.

The chain links TRBV24-1 to TRBJ1-2, with 8 bases that match TRBD1. The trim removed 4 bases at V and 5 bases at J, leaving 5 bases unmatched. Germline assignment: CDR1 KGHDR and CDR2 SFDVKD. The CDR3 length is 14 residues. DNA for the CDR3: TGTGCCACCAGTGAAACAGGGGGTTCGTATGGCTACACCTTC. This encodes CATSETGGSYGYTF.

This chain connects TRBV19 to TRBJ1-2, with 7 bases lining up with TRBD1. This CDR3 has 13 residues. The V segment lost 3 bases and the J segment 7 bases; nucleotides outside the gene matches: 5. Germline loops: CDR1 LNHDA, CDR2 SQIVND (reference sequence). The CDR3 loop reads CASSMEGAIGYTF. In DNA form, the CDR3 reads TGTGCCAGTAGTATGGAGGGGGCGATTGGCTACACCTTC.

This clone was counted once. The V gene is TRBV5-5, the J gene TRBJ1-6; the D gene is possibly TRBD1 (5 bases). Trimming cost V 3 bases and J 8 bases, with 15 bases left between them. Germline values: CDR1 SGHKS, CDR2 YYEKEE (reference sequence). The CDR3 totals 15 residues. CDR3 sequence (DNA): TGTGCCAGCAGCTCACAGGTCGTGAAGGATTCACCCCTCCACTTT. Its protein is CASSSQVVKDSPLHF. The full variable domain, in which reference TRBV5-5 and TRBJ1-6 provide the parts outside the CDR3, is DAGVTQSPTHLIKTRGQQVTLRCSPISGHKSVSWYQQVLGQGPQFIFQYYEKEERGRGNFPDRFSARQFPNYSSELNVNALLLGDSALYLCASSSQVVKDSPLHFGNGTRLTVT.

The V and J genes are TRBV7-8 and TRBJ2-2; 10 bases agree with TRBD1. J lost 3 bases, V lost 5 bases, and 12 bases had no gene match. CDR3 length: 18 amino acids. Per germline, CDR1 SGHVS and CDR2 FQNEAQ. CDR3 nucleotide sequence: TGTGCCAGCAGCCTCGGGATAGGGACAGGGGTGTACACCGGGGAGCTGTTTTTT. This gives the protein CASSLGIGTGVYTGELFF.

Only one count was recorded for this clone. The chain links TRBV3-1 (or the pseudogene TRBV3-2) to TRBJ1-2; no firm D call. Germline CDR1 reads LGHDT; CDR2 reads YNNKEL (reference sequence). This CDR3 region has 12 residues. V gave up 0 bases and J gave up 8 bases, with 7 bases separating them. The DNA for the CDR3 is TGTGCCAGCAGCCAAGATCCCCAAGGCTACACCTTC. It specifies CASSQDPQGYTF.

This clone was seen more than once but under ten times. The chain joins TRBV7-3 to TRBJ2-1; the D gene is possibly TRBD2 (6 bases). In germline, CDR1 is SGHTA, CDR2 FQGTGA. The V gene lost 5 bases and the J gene lost 0 bases, with 14 bases spanning the gap. CDR3 length equals 16 residues. The CDR3 coding sequence is TGTGCCAGCAGCCTCCAGGGAGGTAGCTCCTACAATGAGCAGTTCTTC. This gives the protein CASSLQGGSSYNEQFF.

The chain employs TRBV9 and TRBJ2-7; 8 bases are a match to TRBD1. CDR1 and CDR2 (germline): SGDLS, YYNGEE. This CDR3 comprises 14 residues. Germline trimming cut 6 bases from V and 5 bases from J; bases unmatched to any gene: 10. The CDR3 loop reads CASNRRTGSDEQYF. The CDR3 DNA is TGTGCCAGCAACCGTAGGACAGGGTCCGACGAGCAGTACTTC.

The chain employs TRBV5-1 and TRBJ2-7, with a tentative D call TRBD2 (5 bases). The CDR3 length is 13 residues. V lost 0 bases and J lost 3, with 7 bases in between. Germline loops: CDR1 SGHRS, CDR2 YFSETQ. The CDR3 protein is CASSLARDYEQYF. In DNA, the CDR3 is TGCGCCAGCAGCTTGGCCCGGGACTACGAGCAGTACTTC.

The CDR3: CSVSGTGTGTDTQYF. The CDR3, as DNA: TGCAGCGTGTCCGGGACAGGGACGGGCACAGATACGCAGTATTTT. V is TRBV29-1 and J is TRBJ2-3, with 9 bases fitting TRBD1. The CDR3 length is 15 residues. J gave up 1 base and V 6 bases, and 8 bases lay outside the gene matches. Per the germline V gene, CDR1 is SQVTM and CDR2 is ANQGSEA.

V and J are TRBV19 and TRBJ2-1, with 9 bases that match TRBD2. This CDR3 comprises 15 residues. Germline trimming cut 3 bases from V and 5 bases from J; bases unmatched to any gene: 5. CDR1 and CDR2 from the germline V gene are LNHDA and SQIVND (reference sequence). The CDR3 DNA sequence: TGTGCCAGTAGTATGCCCAGCGGGGGGAACAATGAGCAGTTCTTC. Protein product: CASSMPSGGNNEQFF.

This chain connects TRBV7-8 to TRBJ1-2; 9 bases line up with TRBD1. The germline V gene has CDR1 SGHVS and CDR2 FQNEAQ. J lost 2 bases, V lost 5 bases, and 6 bases had no gene match. This CDR3 is built from 15 residues. The chain's CDR3 is CASSPGTGKNYGYTF. The CDR3 DNA reads as TGTGCCAGCAGCCCCGGGACAGGGAAAAACTATGGCTACACCTTC.

The V call is TRBV12-2, the J call TRBJ2-1; the D segment call TRBD2 is taken from the table without a DNA check. TRBV12-2 is recorded as a pseudogene. The length of the CDR3 is 12 residues. The CDR3 coding sequence is TGTGCAAGTCGCTTACCACGGAGGCGTGATATCTTC. Residues: CASRLPRRRDIF.

The chain links TRBV19 to TRBJ1-4; 8 bases fit TRBD1. Trimming removed 7 bases from V and 2 bases from J; junction bases left unmatched: 6. The CDR3 runs to 15 residues. The germline V gene encodes CDR1 LNHDA and CDR2 SQIVND (reference sequence). The CDR3 loop reads CASIKNRGTNEKLFF. Here the CDR3 DNA reads TGTGCCAGTATTAAAAACAGGGGGACTAATGAAAAACTGTTTTTT. Based on the CDR3 plus reference TRBV19 and TRBJ1-4, the full variable domain is DGGITQSPKYLFRKEGQNVTLSCEQNLNHDAMYWYRQDPGQGLRLIYYSQIVNDFQKGDIAEGYSVSREKKESFPLTVTSAQKNPTAFYLCASIKNRGTNEKLFFGSGTQLSVL.

The chain is built from TRBV19 and TRBJ1-5; no reliable D call. CDR3 length: 15 amino acids. The germline V and J ends were trimmed by 7 bases and 4 bases, with 17 bases remaining between them. Germline V lookup: CDR1 LNHDA, CDR2 SQIVND (reference sequence). CDR3 bases: TGTGCCAGTACCCTCTCGAGGGAAGGAAATCAGCCCCAGCATTTT. Amino acids: CASTLSREGNQPQHF.

This clone came up a few times. The chain has TRBV19 and TRBJ2-2, with 9 bases lining up with TRBD1. The ends lost 4 bases at V and 6 bases at J; junction bases unmatched: 6. The germline gives CDR1 LNHDA, CDR2 SQIVND (reference sequence). The CDR3 has 15 amino acids. Written as DNA, the CDR3 is TGTGCCAGTAGTAGGGGGACAGGGAGCGCCGGGGAGCTGTTTTTT. As protein: CASSRGTGSAGELFF.

The chain is built from TRBV29-1 and TRBJ1-1; TRBD1 aligns across 7 bases. CDR1 is SQVTM and CDR2 is ANQGSEA in the germline V gene. V lost 6 bases to trimming and J lost 6 bases; unmatched junction nucleotides: 7. This CDR3 has 12 amino acids. CDR3 nucleotides: TGCAGCGTCCAAAGGGGGCAGGCTGAAGCTTTCTTT. Its translation is CSVQRGQAEAFF.

J is TRBJ2-3 and V is TRBV28; no clear D gene. From germline, CDR1 is MDHEN and CDR2 SYDVKM. The length of the CDR3 is 15 residues. The V end was cut by 8 bases, the J end by 0 bases, with 15 bases between. The CDR3 DNA reads as TGTGCCAGCGGCGGAGCAGCGACTAGCACAGATACGCAGTATTTT. Translated: CASGGAATSTDTQYF. Supplemented by reference TRBV28 and TRBJ2-3, the full variable domain reads DVKVTQSSRYLVKRTGEKVFLECVQDMDHENMFWYRQDPGLGLRLIYFSYDVKMKEKGDIPEGYSVSREKKERFSLILESASTNQTSMYLCASGGAATSTDTQYFGPGTRLTVL.

The CDR3: CASSTPGQLNTEAFF. As DNA, the CDR3 is TGTGCCAGCAGCACCCCGGGACAACTGAACACTGAAGCTTTCTTT. The chain links TRBV3-1 (or the pseudogene TRBV3-2) to TRBJ1-1; D might be TRBD1 (6 bases). Trimming removed 5 bases from V and 0 bases from J, with 13 bases in between. This CDR3 spans 15 amino acids. Per the germline V gene, CDR1 is LGHDT and CDR2 is YNNKEL (reference sequence).

The chain is built from TRBV4-1 and TRBJ2-7; 10 bases line up with TRBD2. CDR1 MGHRA and CDR2 YSYEKL come from the germline V gene. The V segment lost 6 bases and the J segment 3 bases; nucleotides outside the gene matches: 8. The CDR3 length is 15 residues. CDR3 bases: TGCGCCAGCAGTCGGGCACTAGCGGGAATCTACGAGCAGTACTTC. Translation: CASSRALAGIYEQYF.

The chain carries TRBV28 and TRBJ1-6, with 7 bases aligning to TRBD1. The germline V gene encodes CDR1 MDHEN and CDR2 SYDVKM. V was pared by 5 bases and J by 10 bases, with 11 bases of the junction left unmatched. This CDR3 is 15 amino acids long. The CDR3 here is CASSLGTAGRSPLHF. CDR3 bases: TGTGCCAGCAGTCTAGGGACAGCCGGACGGTCACCCCTCCACTTT.